Listed here are 26 T cell receptor beta chains from one sample, sequenced in a study of cytomegalovirus exposure and HLA in healthy donors. Researchers ran the PCR with 60 Vbeta and 13 Jbeta primers. Clones were sequenced by immunoSEQ multiplex PCR, and TCRdb holds only the in-frame ones, with some missing. The sample lists about 160,000 clones; 73% were seen once. Material: PBMCs. Receptors originate from a woman in her late teens or twenties in good health and CMV-seronegative.

In this sample, this clone turned up once. The rearrangement joins TRBV2 to TRBJ1-5; TRBD1 might be the D (6 bases). Germline assignment: CDR1 SNHLY and CDR2 FYNNEI. Between the trimmed V and J ends, which lost 4 bases and 3 bases, there was a span of 13 bases. The CDR3 is made up of 15 amino acids. This CDR3 reads CASSGVDRFNQPQHF. The CDR3 DNA reads TGTGCCAGCAGTGGGGTCGACAGGTTCAATCAGCCCCAGCATTTT.

The V call is TRBV9, the J call TRBJ2-5, with D maybe TRBD1 (6 bases). The CDR3 spans 14 residues. CDR1 is SGDLS, CDR2 YYNGEE, per germline. V gave up 0 bases and J gave up 5 bases, with 11 bases separating them. The CDR3 region has the DNA TGTGCCAGCAGCGTAGGTGGGGGCCGGGAGACCCAGTACTTC. Its protein product is CASSVGGGRETQYF.

This clone has more than one count but fewer than ten. This chain's CDR3 is CSAPTDEQYF. CDR3 in DNA: TGCAGTGCTCCGACTGACGAGCAGTACTTC. V usage is TRBV20-1 and J usage is TRBJ2-7; D unclear. V lost 5 bases to trimming and J lost 5 bases, with 7 bases between them. The length of the CDR3 is 10 residues. Germline CDR1 reads DFQATT; CDR2 reads SNEGSKA (reference sequence).

This clone appeared once. This sequence joins TRBV2 and TRBJ2-1, with a possible D match to TRBD1 (6 bases). Per germline, CDR1 SNHLY and CDR2 FYNNEI. V shed 6 bases and J shed 4 bases, with 16 bases lying between them. This CDR3 comprises 15 residues. CDR3 sequence reads: CASRGRTVIYNEQFF. The CDR3 DNA reads TGTGCCAGCAGGGGACGGACAGTTATTTACAATGAGCAGTTCTTC.

The chain employs TRBV7-9 and TRBJ2-2; 9 bases agree with TRBD1. V gave up 5 bases and J gave up 3 bases; unmatched junction bases: 1. Germline lookup yields CDR1 SEHNR and CDR2 FQNEAQ (reference sequence). This CDR3 is built from 14 residues. This CDR3 reads CASSRQGDTGELFF. As DNA, the CDR3 is TGTGCCAGCAGCCGACAGGGGGACACCGGGGAGCTGTTTTTT. The full variable domain, in which reference TRBV7-9 and TRBJ2-2 provide the parts outside the CDR3, is DTGVSQNPRHKITKRGQNVTFRCDPISEHNRLYWYRQTLGQGPEFLTYFQNEAQLEKSRLLSDRFSAERPKGSFSTLEIQRTEQGDSAMYLCASSRQGDTGELFFGEGSRLTVL.

J is TRBJ2-7 and V is TRBV19, with 8 positions matching TRBD1. This CDR3 comprises 14 residues. Germline V gene lookup returns CDR1 LNHDA and CDR2 SQIVND (reference sequence). Trimming at V came to 5 bases and at J to 3 bases, leaving 6 bases not matched to a gene. DNA for the CDR3: TGTGCCAGTAGTTCCGGGACAGGAAACTACGAGCAGTACTTC. Its protein product is CASSSGTGNYEQYF. The full variable domain, its missing parts supplied by reference TRBV19 and TRBJ2-7, is DGGITQSPKYLFRKEGQNVTLSCEQNLNHDAMYWYRQDPGQGLRLIYYSQIVNDFQKGDIAEGYSVSREKKESFPLTVTSAQKNPTAFYLCASSSGTGNYEQYFGPGTRLTVT.

The sample holds one count of this clone. The chain employs TRBV5-1 and TRBJ2-5, with 11 positions matching TRBD1. The DNA end is a closer match to TRBJ2-7, so the J assignment may be wrong. The CDR3 has 15 amino acids. The germline V gene has CDR1 SGHRS and CDR2 YFSETQ. CDR3 region: CASRPGTGGSYEQYF. CDR3 in DNA: TGCGCCAGCAGACCCGGGACAGGGGGCTCCTACGAGCAGTACTTC.

This chain joins TRBV27 and TRBJ1-2; D may be TRBD1 (5 bases). V shed 10 bases and J shed 2 bases, with 17 bases lying between them. This CDR3 region has 14 residues. Germline CDR1 MNHEY, CDR2 SMNVEV (reference sequence). CDR3 bases: TGTGCCACCAGGGCCCAGGCAAACAACTATGGCTACACCTTC. Its protein is CATRAQANNYGYTF.

The chain has TRBV9 and TRBJ1-1, with D maybe TRBD1 (5 bases). The CDR3 consists of 14 residues. The V gene lost 4 bases and the J gene lost 5 bases, with 15 bases spanning the gap. Germline assignment: CDR1 SGDLS and CDR2 YYNGEE. CDR3 amino acids: CASSTGGGTTEAFF. In DNA form, the CDR3 reads TGTGCCAGCAGCACCGGTGGGGGGACGACTGAAGCTTTCTTT.

V is TRBV6-6 and J is TRBJ1-6; 7 nucleotides agree with TRBD1. J was trimmed by 7 bases and V by 5 bases; bases with no gene match: 5. CDR1 and CDR2 (germline): MNHNY, SVGAGI (reference sequence). This CDR3 is built from 14 residues. CDR3 DNA sequence: TGTGCCAGCAGTCGGACAGGCCTAAATTCACCCCTCCACTTT. Translation: CASSRTGLNSPLHF.

V usage is TRBV25-1 and J usage is TRBJ1-2; possibly TRBD1 for D (6 bases). Trimming pared 3 bases from V and 6 bases from J, leaving 17 bases between. Per germline, CDR1 MGHDK and CDR2 SYGVNS. This CDR3 region has 15 residues. The CDR3 protein is CASSEWGQGRDGYTF. CDR3 bases: TGTGCCAGCAGTGAGTGGGGGCAGGGTCGTGATGGCTACACCTTC.

The J gene is TRBJ2-1, the V gene TRBV4-1, with D possibly TRBD2 on 5 matching bases. This CDR3 has 15 residues. CDR1 and CDR2 from the germline V gene are MGHRA and YSYEKL. The V and J ends lost 4 bases and 7 bases respectively, with 17 bases between them. The CDR3 spells CASSLREPSRNEQFF. The DNA of the CDR3 is TGCGCCAGCAGCCTTCGCGAGCCTAGCAGGAATGAGCAGTTCTTC.

J is TRBJ2-1 and V is TRBV5-4; 14 bases are shared with TRBD2. The CDR3 length is 17 residues. V lost 4 bases to trimming and J lost 3 bases; unmatched junction nucleotides: 6. Germline V gene data show CDR1 as SGHNT and CDR2 as YYREEE (reference sequence). Here the CDR3 reads CASSLGLAGEIYNEQFF. The CDR3 DNA is TGTGCCAGCAGCCTGGGACTAGCGGGAGAAATCTACAATGAGCAGTTCTTC.

This chain joins TRBV27 and TRBJ2-1; D is perhaps TRBD2 (6 bases). The V gene's germline CDR1 is MNHEY and CDR2 SMNVEV (reference sequence). The CDR3 totals 16 residues. Trimming took off 4 bases at V and 0 bases at J, with 13 bases between the two ends. The CDR3 loop reads CASSSWRESSYNEQFF. CDR3 coding DNA: TGTGCCAGCAGTTCCTGGCGGGAAAGCTCCTACAATGAGCAGTTCTTC.

V and J are TRBV29-1 and TRBJ2-7; D is unresolved. This CDR3 is 11 amino acids long. Germline values: CDR1 SQVTM, CDR2 ANQGSEA. The CDR3 region has the DNA TGCGGCGCAGCGAGCTCCTACGAGCAGTACTTC. Translating it yields CGAASSYEQYF.

The DNA of the CDR3 is TGTGCCAGCAGCTTATGGGGGCCCCTAGGTAGCGAGCAGTACTTC. It codes for CASSLWGPLGSEQYF. The chain joins TRBV11-2 to TRBJ2-7, with D possibly matching TRBD1 (6 bases). V was cut by 2 bases and J by 6 bases, with 17 bases left in between. CDR3 length: 15 amino acids. Germline CDR1 is SGHAT and CDR2 is FQNNGV.

The gene calls are TRBV9 and TRBJ2-5; 12 bases match TRBD2. The junction had 8 bases not matched to a gene; V was cut back by 0 bases and J by 5 bases. The germline V gene has CDR1 SGDLS and CDR2 YYNGEE. The CDR3 is 17 amino acids. The CDR3 region is CASSVGASGGAVETQYF. The CDR3 nucleotides read TGTGCCAGCAGCGTAGGGGCTAGCGGGGGGGCGGTTGAGACCCAGTACTTC.

This chain connects TRBV7-2 to TRBJ2-7; TRBD1 might be the D (6 bases). V was trimmed by 6 bases and J by 1 base, leaving 22 bases between them. The CDR3 loop spans 17 amino acids. Looked up from germline, CDR1 is SGHTA and CDR2 is FQGNSA. The CDR3: CASSPLSAPQGSYEQYF. For the CDR3, the DNA is TGTGCCAGCAGTCCTTTATCAGCCCCACAGGGTTCCTACGAGCAGTACTTC.

This clone was observed a handful of times. The chain employs TRBV19 and TRBJ2-6, with TRBD1 matching over 9 bases. This CDR3 region has 17 residues. J lost 2 bases, V lost 5 bases, and 7 bases had no gene match. Germline V CDR1 and CDR2: LNHDA, SQIVND (reference sequence). The CDR3 reads CASSSGQGKAGANVLTF. DNA of the CDR3: TGTGCCAGTAGTTCCGGACAGGGGAAGGCTGGGGCCAACGTCCTGACTTTC.

The chain joins TRBV5-4 to TRBJ2-7, with 9 nucleotides matching TRBD2. V was pared by 3 bases and J by 0 bases, with 4 bases of the junction left unmatched. The CDR3 has 15 residues. Germline lookup yields CDR1 SGHNT and CDR2 YYREEE (reference sequence). CDR3 nucleotides: TGTGCCAGCAGCTGGGTTAGCGGGAGCTCCTACGAGCAGTACTTC. Its translation: CASSWVSGSSYEQYF.

The V call is TRBV11-3, the J call TRBJ2-6; maybe TRBD2 (5 bases). The CDR3 sequence is 16 residues long. V lost 1 base and J 2 bases, leaving 9 bases between the germline ends. Germline V gene data show CDR1 as SGHNT and CDR2 as YENEEA. CDR3 nucleotides: TGTGCCAGCAGCTTAGCCGGCGGGCCTGGGGCCAACGTCCTGACTTTC. The encoded protein is CASSLAGGPGANVLTF.

The genes are TRBV14 and TRBJ1-1; D is ambiguous. CDR1 SGHDN and CDR2 FVKESK come from the germline V gene. The CDR3 is made up of 13 amino acids. Trimming shortened V by 0 bases and J by 7 bases, and 9 bases separated the two germline ends. CDR3 protein: CASSQDRRSEAFF. CDR3 sequence (DNA): TGTGCCAGCAGCCAAGATCGGCGGAGTGAAGCTTTCTTT.

The chain employs TRBV5-1 and TRBJ1-2, with a weak D call TRBD1 (5 bases). Germline CDR1 and CDR2: SGHRS and YFSETQ. Trimming shortened V by 4 bases and J by 4 bases, and 14 bases separated the two germline ends. The CDR3 consists of 14 residues. The CDR3 DNA follows: TGCGCCAGCAGCCCGGACGGGGGGGGCTATGGCTACACCTTC. Its protein is CASSPDGGGYGYTF.

This clone was picked up one time. The sample holds other DNA sequences that translate to the same CDR3. The chain couples TRBV18 to TRBJ1-5; the D gene is possibly TRBD1 (6 bases). V was trimmed by 3 bases and J by 4 bases, leaving 7 bases between them. The V gene's germline CDR1 is KGHSH and CDR2 LQKENI. CDR3 length: 13 residues. DNA for the CDR3: TGTGCCAGCTCACCTGACAGGAATCAGCCCCAGCATTTT. This sequence encodes CASSPDRNQPQHF.

The J gene is TRBJ2-7, the V gene TRBV5-1; 7 bases map to TRBD1. This CDR3 spans 14 amino acids. The germline V gene encodes CDR1 SGHRS and CDR2 YFSETQ. With 1 base clipped from V and 6 bases from J, the junction kept 7 bases outside the gene matches. The CDR3 here is CASSLSQGEREQYF. The CDR3 DNA sequence: TGCGCCAGCAGCTTGTCCCAGGGGGAACGCGAGCAGTACTTC. The full variable domain, its missing parts supplied by reference TRBV5-1 and TRBJ2-7, is KAGVTQTPRYLIKTRGQQVTLSCSPISGHRSVSWYQQTPGQGLQFLFEYFSETQRNKGNFPGRFSGRQFSNSRSEMNVSTLELGDSALYLCASSLSQGEREQYFGPGTRLTVT.

The rearrangement joins TRBV18 to TRBJ1-3; 7 nucleotides line up with TRBD1. J was trimmed by 0 bases and V by 3 bases; bases with no gene match: 11. CDR3 size: 18 residues. Germline CDR1 KGHSH, CDR2 LQKENI. As DNA, the CDR3 is TGTGCCAGCTCACCCAAAATTCCACAGGGGAGCTCTGGAAACACCATATATTTT. Encoded protein: CASSPKIPQGSSGNTIYF.